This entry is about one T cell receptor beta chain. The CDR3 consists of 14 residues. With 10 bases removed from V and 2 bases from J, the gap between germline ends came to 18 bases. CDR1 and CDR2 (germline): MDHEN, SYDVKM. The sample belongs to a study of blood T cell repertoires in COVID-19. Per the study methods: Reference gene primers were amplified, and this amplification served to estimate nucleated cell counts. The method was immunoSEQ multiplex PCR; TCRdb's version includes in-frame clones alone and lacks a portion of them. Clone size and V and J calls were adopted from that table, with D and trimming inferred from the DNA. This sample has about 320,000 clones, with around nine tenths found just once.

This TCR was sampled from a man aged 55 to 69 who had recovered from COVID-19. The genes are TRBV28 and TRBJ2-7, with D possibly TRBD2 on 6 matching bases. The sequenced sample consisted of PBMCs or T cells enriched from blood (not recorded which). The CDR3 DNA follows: TGTGCCACCACAACGCCGGGAGCTACCTACGAGCAGTACTTC. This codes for CATTTPGATYEQYF. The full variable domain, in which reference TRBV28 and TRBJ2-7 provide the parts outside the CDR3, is DVKVTQSSRYLVKRTGEKVFLECVQDMDHENMFWYRQDPGLGLRLIYFSYDVKMKEKGDIPEGYSVSREKKERFSLILESASTNQTSMYLCATTTPGATYEQYFGPGTRLTVT.